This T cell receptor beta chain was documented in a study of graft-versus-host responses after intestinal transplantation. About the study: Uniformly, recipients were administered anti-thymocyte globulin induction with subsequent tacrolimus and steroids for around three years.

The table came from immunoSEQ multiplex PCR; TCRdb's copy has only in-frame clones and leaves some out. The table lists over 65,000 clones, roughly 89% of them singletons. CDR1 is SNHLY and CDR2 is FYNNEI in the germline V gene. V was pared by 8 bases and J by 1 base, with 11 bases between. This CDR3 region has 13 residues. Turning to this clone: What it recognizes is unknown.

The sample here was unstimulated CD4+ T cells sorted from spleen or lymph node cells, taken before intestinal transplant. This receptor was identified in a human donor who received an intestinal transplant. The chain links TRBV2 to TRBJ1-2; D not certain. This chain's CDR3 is CASLAEVNYGYTF. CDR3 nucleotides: TGTGCCAGCTTGGCAGAGGTTAACTATGGCTACACCTTC.